Sequencing of this T cell receptor beta chain was carried out in a study of cytomegalovirus exposure and HLA in healthy donors. PCR amplification relied on 60 Vbeta primers (plus 13 Jbeta primers). The table came from immunoSEQ multiplex PCR; TCRdb's copy has only in-frame clones and leaves some out. Of about 140,000 clones in the sample, around 83% are singletons; the top ten hold over 1%. Germline-derived CDR1 and CDR2 are SGHRS and YFSETQ. The CDR3 sequence is 12 residues long. The J segment lost 14 bases and the V segment lost 2 bases, leaving 7 bases of the junction unmatched. V and J are TRBV5-1 and TRBJ1-2; 9 positions match TRBD1. Sample: PBMCs. The TCR was taken from a male donor in good health and CMV-seropositive. CDR3 bases: TGCGCCAGCAGCTTTAAGGGACAGGGCGAAACCTTC. It encodes CASSFKGQGETF.